This entry lists 14 T cell receptor beta chains sequenced from one sample in a study of PD-1 blockade in classical Hodgkin lymphoma. The protocol was immunoSEQ multiplex PCR, while the TCRdb copy is restricted to in-frame clones and leaves out a portion. This sample has about 50,000 clones, with around four fifths found just once. Sample time point: cycle 4 day 1 (C4D1), after less than seven weeks of nivolumab. Relapse was seen in all patients after autologous stem cell transplantation, and brentuximab vedotin exposure was variable. The sequencing used peripheral blood mononuclear cells (PBMCs), collected before the fourth cycle of nivolumab. Receptor source: a human donor with classical Hodgkin lymphoma.

This clone was counted between two and nine times. The chain combines TRBV6-5 with TRBJ2-6; a possible D gene is TRBD1 (5 bases). V was trimmed by 1 base and J by 3 bases, leaving 10 bases between them. CDR3 length: 16 amino acids. Germline CDR1 and CDR2: MNHEY and SVGAGI. The CDR3 sequence: CASSYWGKSGANVLTF. CDR3 coding DNA: TGTGCCAGCAGTTACTGGGGCAAAAGTGGGGCCAACGTCCTGACTTTC.

The V and J genes are TRBV18 and TRBJ1-1; D is unresolved. V was trimmed by 5 bases and J by 0 bases, leaving 4 bases between them. CDR3 size: 12 residues. Looked up from germline, CDR1 is KGHSH and CDR2 is LQKENI. This CDR3 reads CASSRVNTEAFF. CDR3 sequence (DNA): TGTGCCAGCTCAAGGGTGAACACTGAAGCTTTCTTT.

The chain links TRBV6-6 to TRBJ2-1; D is undetermined. Trimming stripped 0 bases from V and 2 bases from J, with 2 bases between. The CDR3 runs to 13 residues. Germline V gene data show CDR1 as MNHNY and CDR2 as SVGAGI (reference sequence). The DNA of the CDR3 is TGTGCCAGCAGTTACTCGGCCTACAATGAGCAGTTCTTC. It encodes CASSYSAYNEQFF.

This rearrangement joins TRBV28 to TRBJ1-1, with TRBD1 matching 10 bases. Germline V CDR1 and CDR2: MDHEN, SYDVKM. The CDR3 is made up of 15 amino acids. The junction had 3 bases not matched to a gene; V was cut back by 5 bases and J by 0 bases. The DNA for the CDR3 is TGTGCCAGCAGTCGACAGGGGGCCTTGAACACTGAAGCTTTCTTT. It specifies CASSRQGALNTEAFF.

As to this clone: Other DNA sequences in this sample translate to the same CDR3. This sequence joins TRBV7-6 and TRBJ2-7, with D tentatively TRBD1 or TRBD2 (5 bases each). The germline CDR1 and CDR2 sequences are SGHVS and FNYEAQ. The CDR3 extends over 13 amino acids. The V gene lost 5 bases and the J gene lost 3 bases, with 11 bases spanning the gap. The CDR3, as DNA: TGTGCCAGCAGCCCGGGACCTAACTACGAGCAGTACTTC. This codes for CASSPGPNYEQYF. The full variable domain, its missing parts supplied by reference TRBV7-6 and TRBJ2-7, is GAGVSQSPRYKVTKRGQDVALRCDPISGHVSLYWYRQALGQGPEFLTYFNYEAQQDKSGLPNDRFSAERPEGSISTLTIQRTEQRDSAMYRCASSPGPNYEQYFGPGTRLTVT.

This sequence joins TRBV6-6 and TRBJ1-1; 7 nucleotides match TRBD1. This CDR3 has 16 residues. Germline V lookup: CDR1 MNHNY, CDR2 SVGAGI (reference sequence). V trimming: 7 bases; J trimming: 0 bases; junction bases outside the gene matches: 11. CDR3 amino acids: CASTATQGPLNTEAFF. The CDR3 DNA sequence: TGTGCCAGCACTGCCACACAGGGGCCTCTGAACACTGAAGCTTTCTTT.

The rearrangement uses TRBV7-2 and TRBJ2-1, with TRBD2 as a possible D gene (6 bases). Trimming cost V 3 bases and J 8 bases, with 14 bases left between them. The CDR3 has 14 residues. CDR1 is SGHTA and CDR2 is FQGNSA in the germline V gene. The DNA of the CDR3 is TGTGCCAGCAGCTTTAGCGGCGGAGAGGATGAGCAGTTCTTC. Its translation: CASSFSGGEDEQFF.

This chain connects TRBV7-8 to TRBJ1-5; D possibly corresponds to TRBD1 (6 bases). V dropped 6 bases and J dropped 3 bases, with 18 bases sitting between them. The CDR3 consists of 16 residues. Germline lookup yields CDR1 SGHVS and CDR2 FQNEAQ. The CDR3 coding sequence is TGTGCCAGCAGTCCGGTAGCGGGGGCGAACAATCAGCCCCAGCATTTT. Translating it yields CASSPVAGANNQPQHF.

CDR3 bases: TGCGCCAGCAGCCTAGGACTAGCGGGAGGTACAGATACGCAGTATTTT. It is translated as CASSLGLAGGTDTQYF. The V call is TRBV4-1, the J call TRBJ2-3, with 14 positions matching TRBD2. The ends lost 4 bases at V and 3 bases at J; junction bases unmatched: 3. Germline V lookup: CDR1 MGHRA, CDR2 YSYEKL. CDR3 length equals 16 residues.

The chain carries TRBV11-2 and TRBJ1-2; D not certain. The V end was cut by 1 base, the J end by 5 bases, with 8 bases between. The germline V gene has CDR1 SGHAT and CDR2 FQNNGV. This CDR3 comprises 13 residues. CDR3: CASSLVTGYGYTF. The CDR3 DNA is TGTGCCAGCAGCTTAGTAACGGGTTATGGCTACACCTTC. The full variable domain, its missing parts supplied by reference TRBV11-2 and TRBJ1-2, is EAGVAQSPRYKIIEKRQSVAFWCNPISGHATLYWYQQILGQGPKLLIQFQNNGVVDDSQLPKDRFSAERLKGVDSTLKIQPAKLEDSAVYLCASSLVTGYGYTFGSGTRLTVV.

This sequence joins TRBV6-6 and TRBJ1-2; the D gene is possibly TRBD1 (5 bases). Trimming took 2 bases from V and 4 from J, leaving 8 bases between them. Germline-derived CDR1 and CDR2 are MNHNY and SVGAGI (reference sequence). CDR3 length equals 13 residues. For the CDR3, the DNA is TGTGCCAGCAGTTACGTGGGGGGCTATGGCTACACCTTC. The encoded protein is CASSYVGGYGYTF.

This clone was observed a handful of times. The CDR3 spells CASSSGGRASSGGEQFF. In nucleotides, the CDR3 is TGTGCCAGCAGCTCGGGCGGGAGGGCCTCTTCGGGGGGTGAGCAGTTCTTC. J is TRBJ2-1 and V is TRBV7-9; the match to TRBD2 covers 9 bases. Germline CDR1 is SEHNR and CDR2 is FQNEAQ (reference sequence). CDR3 length: 17 amino acids. With 4 bases clipped from V and 9 bases from J, the junction kept 16 bases outside the gene matches.

The V call is TRBV7-2, the J call TRBJ1-3; 9 bases map to TRBD1. Per the germline V gene, CDR1 is SGHTA and CDR2 is FQGNSA. This CDR3 spans 16 amino acids. Trimming removed 0 bases from V and 3 bases from J; junction bases left unmatched: 3. CDR3 in amino acids: CASSLAGQGFGNTIYF. In DNA, the CDR3 is TGTGCCAGCAGCTTAGCGGGACAGGGATTTGGAAACACCATATATTTT.

Concerning this clone: At one boundary the junction diverges from the germline segment, which might be a read error. V and J are TRBV7-7 and TRBJ2-5; 8 positions agree with TRBD2. The CDR3 is 16 residues long. CDR1 SSHAT and CDR2 FNYEAQ come from the germline V gene (reference sequence). The CDR3 nucleotides are TGTGCTAGCAGCTTAGGTTCCAGCGGGAGCTGGGAGACCCAGTACTTC. Protein sequence: CASSLGSSGSWETQYF. The full variable domain, with the rest looked up from reference TRBV7-7 and TRBJ2-5, is GAGVSQSPRYKVTKRGQDVTLRCDPISSHATLYWYQQALGQGPEFLTYFNYEAQPDKSGLPSDRFSAERPEGSISTLTIQRTEQRDSAMYRCASSLGSSGSWETQYFGPGTRLLVL.